One sample yielded the 10 T cell receptor beta chains listed below, sequenced in a study of T cell repertoires in cytomegalovirus infection. TCRdb independently ran MiXCR on the reads; one entry per CDR3 protein. The sample has under 800,000 distinct CDR3 sequences, roughly 24% seen once. The source material was CD8+ T cells from PBMCs. These receptors originate from a human donor in good health (CMV status not recorded). Some clones in this sample may be carry-over from other donors' samples.

In the case of this clonotype: At one end the junction does not follow the germline gene, possibly because of a read error. This chain connects TRBV27 to TRBJ2-1; D possibly matches TRBD1 or TRBD2 (5 bases each). Looked up from germline, CDR1 is MNHEY and CDR2 is SMNVEV (reference sequence). There are 14 residues in the CDR3. In DNA form, the CDR3 reads TGTGCCAACAGTTTGGGACCGATTTACAATGAGCAGTTCTTC. This encodes CANSLGPIYNEQFF.

This clonotype was picked up many times. CDR3 in amino acids: CASSPEVAGANTGELFF. CDR3 DNA: TGTGCCAGCAGCCCAGAGGTGGCGGGGGCCAACACCGGGGAGCTGTTTTTT. V gene TRBV28 combines with J gene TRBJ2-2, with D tentatively TRBD2 (7 bases). V was shortened by 6 bases and J by 2 bases, with 19 bases between the two germline ends. This CDR3 has 17 residues. Germline V lookup: CDR1 MDHEN, CDR2 SYDVKM.

This clonotype was found many times. The rearrangement uses TRBV28 and TRBJ1-1; D call uncertain. This CDR3 comprises 10 residues. Trimming shortened V by 11 bases and J by 7 bases, and 11 bases separated the two germline ends. Germline CDR1 is MDHEN and CDR2 is SYDVKM. The CDR3 is CASRAFEAFF. Here the CDR3 DNA reads TGTGCCTCTAGGGCGTTTGAAGCTTTCTTT.

About this clonotype itself: A much larger clonotype is one base distant, so this may be a read error. This sequence joins TRBV6-2 or TRBV6-3 and TRBJ2-1; D uncertain. The germline V gene encodes CDR1 MNHEY and CDR2 SVGEGT. This CDR3 comprises 15 residues. The CDR3 region is CASSAPDSSYNGQFF. The DNA of the CDR3 is TGTGCCAGCAGCGCCCCCGATAGCTCCTACAATGGGCAGTTCTTC.

The gene calls are TRBV20-1 and TRBJ2-5; 7 nucleotides line up with TRBD2. The J segment lost 2 bases and the V segment lost 8 bases, leaving 11 bases of the junction unmatched. The germline CDR1 and CDR2 sequences are DFQATT and SNEGSKA (reference sequence). This CDR3 has 14 amino acids. CDR3 in amino acids: CSLPGLPTQETQYF. The CDR3 bases are TGCAGTCTTCCGGGACTACCTACGCAAGAGACCCAGTACTTC.

In its sample, this clonotype was seen many times. This chain connects TRBV28 to TRBJ1-2; D is uncertain. The CDR3 consists of 12 residues. The ends were cut back, 5 bases at V and 7 bases at J, with 11 bases in the middle. Looked up from germline, CDR1 is MDHEN and CDR2 is SYDVKM. In nucleotides, the CDR3 is TGTGCCAGCAGTCCCCGGGCGCCTGGCTACACCTTC. Encoded protein: CASSPRAPGYTF.

This clonotype was observed a few times. The chain employs TRBV7-6 and TRBJ2-1, with D tentatively TRBD1 (5 bases). Germline V lookup: CDR1 SGHVS, CDR2 FNYEAQ. This CDR3 is built from 15 residues. V lost 2 bases and J 7 bases, leaving 15 bases between the germline ends. This CDR3 is CASSLITAGRNEQFF. CDR3 coding DNA: TGTGCCAGCAGCTTAATAACGGCAGGGCGAAATGAGCAGTTCTTC.

This clonotype was seen repeatedly, ten times or more. V is TRBV7-9 and J is TRBJ2-3; maybe TRBD1 (6 bases). V lost 3 bases, J lost 3 bases, and 13 bases lay in between. Germline assignment: CDR1 SEHNR and CDR2 FQNEAQ (reference sequence). The CDR3 spans 15 residues. The CDR3 sequence: CASSFGPGETDTQYF. DNA for the CDR3: TGTGCCAGCAGCTTCGGTCCAGGGGAGACAGATACGCAGTATTTT.

In this sample, this clonotype turned up a few times. J is TRBJ2-1 and V is TRBV19; the D is unclear. Germline V gene data show CDR1 as LNHDA and CDR2 as SQIVND (reference sequence). The CDR3 has 14 residues. V lost 3 bases and J lost 5, with 11 bases in between. The CDR3 loop is CASSIRFSNNEQFF. The CDR3 DNA reads as TGTGCCAGTAGTATCCGTTTCAGCAACAATGAGCAGTTCTTC. Variable domain in full (rest from reference TRBV19 and TRBJ2-1): DGGITQSPKYLFRKEGQNVTLSCEQNLNHDAMYWYRQDPGQGLRLIYYSQIVNDFQKGDIAEGYSVSREKKESFPLTVTSAQKNPTAFYLCASSIRFSNNEQFFGPGTRLTVL.

The genes are TRBV12-5 and TRBJ1-1; no firm D call. Looked up from germline, CDR1 is LGHNT and CDR2 is FRNRAP. Trimming shortened V by 8 bases and J by 0 bases, and 7 bases separated the two germline ends. CDR3 length: 12 residues. CDR3 sequence (DNA): TGTGCTAGTACGATCATGAACACTGAAGCTTTCTTT. It is translated as CASTIMNTEAFF.